Each of the 4 T cell receptor beta chains below was sequenced from the same sample in a study of human versus mouse CDR3 diversity and MHC coevolution. Libraries were prepared by immunoSEQ multiplex PCR; TCRdb keeps only in-frame clonotypes and omits some of them. The sample gives about 81,000 clones, 93% of which show up once; around 1.5% is in the top ten. Sequencing was done on a sample of naive CD4+ T cells from blood. Sample subset: CD45RO-negative CD62L-positive naive CD4 T cells. The origin of the receptors is a person aged 30 to 69 in good health.

This clone was counted a single time. The chain recombines TRBV4-2 with TRBJ2-3, with 8 bases identical to TRBD1. The CDR3 is made up of 18 amino acids. The germline V gene has CDR1 LGHNA and CDR2 YNFKEQ. V lost 0 bases, J lost 1 base, and 9 bases stayed unmatched. The CDR3 region has the DNA TGTGCCAGCAGCCAAGAGATCTGGTCGACAGGGGGCACAGATACGCAGTATTTT. It specifies CASSQEIWSTGGTDTQYF.

The rearrangement uses TRBV19 and TRBJ1-2; 7 bases align to TRBD1. The CDR3 consists of 17 residues. V trimming: 4 bases; J trimming: 7 bases; junction bases outside the gene matches: 18. Germline lookup yields CDR1 LNHDA and CDR2 SQIVND (reference sequence). The CDR3 DNA reads as TGTGCCAGTAGTACCCCTCGACAGGGTTCTGGGTTTGGTGGCTACACCTTC. It is translated as CASSTPRQGSGFGGYTF.

V usage is TRBV7-9 and J usage is TRBJ2-1; TRBD1 agrees at 9 bases. The trim removed 2 bases at V and 5 bases at J, leaving 7 bases unmatched. This CDR3 region has 16 residues. Germline lookup yields CDR1 SEHNR and CDR2 FQNEAQ (reference sequence). The CDR3 sequence is CASSLRTGTGHNEQFF. The CDR3 nucleotides are TGTGCCAGCAGCTTACGGACAGGGACAGGGCACAATGAGCAGTTCTTC.

The chain combines TRBV19 with TRBJ2-3, with 7 bases that match TRBD2. CDR1 and CDR2 (germline): LNHDA, SQIVND (reference sequence). The CDR3 is 12 residues long. V trimming: 6 bases; J trimming: 6 bases; junction bases outside the gene matches: 3. The CDR3 sequence is CASSPGGDTQYF. The CDR3, as DNA: TGTGCCAGTAGCCCCGGGGGGGATACGCAGTATTTT.